This T cell receptor beta chain originates from a study of blood T cell repertoires in COVID-19. Participants' own reports of clinical history determined their cohort assignment. In the original workflow: The assay estimated nucleated cells by amplifying reference gene primers. The repertoire was sequenced with immunoSEQ multiplex PCR; TCRdb's copy has only in-frame clones and lacks some. The DNA was the basis for D and trimming; V, J and clone size are from that table. The sample holds 200,000 to 300,000 clones, around nine tenths seen once. V shed 6 bases and J shed 4 bases, with 15 bases lying between them. The length of the CDR3 is 15 residues. The V gene's germline CDR1 is MNHEY and CDR2 SMNVEV (reference sequence).

The clonotype originates from a woman between 35 and 50 years old who had been exposed to COVID-19. The chain has TRBV27 and TRBJ2-2, with D perhaps matching TRBD1 (6 bases). Sequencing was done on a sample of PBMCs or T cells enriched from blood (not recorded which). CDR3 protein: CASRLAGASTGELFF. CDR3 DNA: TGTGCCAGCAGGCTGGCAGGGGCGTCCACCGGGGAGCTGTTTTTT.